Reported below is one T cell receptor beta chain. In the authors' methods: Quantification of nucleated cells was approximated via reference gene primer amplification. Sequencing used immunoSEQ multiplex PCR; TCRdb keeps in-frame clones, though not all of them. The V and J calls and clone size were taken over from that table, and D and trimming were inferred from the DNA. This table has roughly 180,000 clones, approximately 80% appearing once. The data are from a study of blood T cell repertoires in COVID-19. At the level of the study: COVID-19 samples collected from the United States, Italy and Spain covered acute and convalescent phases. The cDNA or gDNA used as material had been derived from T cells, B-cell-depleted T cells, or PBMCs.

The CDR3 consists of 16 residues. Germline CDR1 reads MNHEY; CDR2 reads SVGEGT. J was trimmed by 6 bases and V by 2 bases; bases with no gene match: 9. The TCR sequence derives from a woman in her forties or fifties with active or convalescent COVID-19. This chain connects TRBV6-2 or TRBV6-3 to TRBJ1-5; TRBD1 aligns across 8 bases. Specimen: peripheral blood. For the CDR3, the DNA is TGTGCCAGCAGTTACGGCGGGATCGGACAGGGTCAGCCCCAGCATTTT. Its translation: CASSYGGIGQGQPQHF.